Listed here is a single TCR beta chain. The treatment is: 15 Gy SBRT to primary tumor, nephrectomy 4 weeks later. The data originate from a study of radiation and T cells in renal cell carcinoma. Trimming took 4 bases from V and 3 from J; bases not matched to a gene: 5. CDR3 length: 15 amino acids. Germline V lookup: CDR1 LGHNA, CDR2 YSLEER. Generated by immunoSEQ multiplex PCR, the TCRdb table keeps only in-frame clones and is missing some. The repertoire has about 9,300 clones, roughly 60% of them found once; the top ten carry around 15%. The chain combines TRBV4-3 with TRBJ2-5; the match to TRBD2 covers 10 bases. The specimen was tumor tissue, collected from a patient whose treatment included radiotherapy and nephrectomy. This TCR was sampled from a woman aged 50 to 60 with renal cell carcinoma. For the CDR3, the DNA is TGCGCCAGCAGCCCCAGCGGGAGGGCCGAAGAGACCCAGTACTTC. This codes for CASSPSGRAEETQYF.